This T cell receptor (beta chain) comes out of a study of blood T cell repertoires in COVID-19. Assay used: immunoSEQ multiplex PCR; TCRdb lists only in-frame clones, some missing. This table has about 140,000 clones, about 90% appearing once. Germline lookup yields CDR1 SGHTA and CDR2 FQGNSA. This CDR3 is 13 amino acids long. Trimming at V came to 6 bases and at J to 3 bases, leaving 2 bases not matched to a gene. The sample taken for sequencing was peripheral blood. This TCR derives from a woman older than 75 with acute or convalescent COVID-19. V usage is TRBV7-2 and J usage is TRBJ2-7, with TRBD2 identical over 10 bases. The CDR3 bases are TGTGCCAGCAGTTGGACTAGCGGCTACGAGCAGTACTTC. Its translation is CASSWTSGYEQYF.